This section outlines one T cell receptor (beta chain) sequence together with its context. Its specificity is unknown. Naive CD4+ T cells were purified with Tregs depleted by CD25. Study findings and constraints: Tumor Treg TCRs overlapped most with tumor naive CD4+ cells. Tumor memory CD4+ T cell TCR gene usage clustered with blood and lymph node memory CD4+ cells and lymph node naive CD4+ cells.

Semi-nested PCR with Nested Universal Primer A followed constant-region reverse priming of full-length variable regions. Each CDR3 protein gets one entry after TCRdb re-called the 5' RACE reads with MiXCR. The repertoire holds 53,000 or so distinct CDR3 sequences, with around 25% as singletons. The sequencing input was tumor-infiltrating naive CD4+ T cells sorted from the breast tumor. Subset meaning: naive CD4+ T cells, CD4+CD45RA+CD25-. The sequence was obtained from a female donor with breast cancer.

CDR3 nucleotides: TGTGCCAGCAGCGTTGGACAGTCTTCGGGTGGAGCTTTCTTT. It specifies CASSVGQSSGGAFF. This sequence joins TRBV9 and TRBJ1-1; D possibly corresponds to TRBD1 (6 bases). Germline assignment: CDR1 SGDLS and CDR2 YYNGEE. Trimming took 2 bases from V and 10 from J, leaving 18 bases between them. The CDR3 extends over 14 amino acids.